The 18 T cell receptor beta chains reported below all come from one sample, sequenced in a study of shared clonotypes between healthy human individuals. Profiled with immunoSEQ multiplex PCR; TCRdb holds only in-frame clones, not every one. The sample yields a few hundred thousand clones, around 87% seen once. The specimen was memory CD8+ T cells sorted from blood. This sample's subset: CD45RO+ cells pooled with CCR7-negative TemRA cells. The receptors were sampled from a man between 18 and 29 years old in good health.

For the CDR3, the DNA is TGTGCCAGCAGCTTAGCCGTACCCCGGGACAGAACTAAGGGCTACGAGCAGTACTTC. Amino acids: CASSLAVPRDRTKGYEQYF. The rearrangement joins TRBV7-8 to TRBJ2-7, with 7 bases fitting TRBD1. Germline V lookup: CDR1 SGHVS, CDR2 FQNEAQ. The V segment lost 0 bases and the J segment 3 bases; nucleotides outside the gene matches: 17. The CDR3 is 19 residues long.

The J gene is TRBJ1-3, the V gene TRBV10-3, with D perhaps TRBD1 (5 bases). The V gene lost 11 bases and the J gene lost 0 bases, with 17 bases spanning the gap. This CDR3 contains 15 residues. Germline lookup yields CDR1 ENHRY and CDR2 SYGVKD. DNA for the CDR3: TGTGCCGCCGAGCGGGACTGCTGCTCTGGAAACACCATATATTTT. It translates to CAAERDCCSGNTIYF.

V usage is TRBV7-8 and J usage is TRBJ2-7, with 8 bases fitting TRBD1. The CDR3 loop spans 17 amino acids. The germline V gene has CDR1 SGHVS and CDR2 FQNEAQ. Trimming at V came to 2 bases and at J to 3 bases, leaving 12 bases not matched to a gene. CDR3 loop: CASSLPGQGAVHYEQYF. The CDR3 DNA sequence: TGTGCCAGCAGCTTACCGGGGCAGGGGGCAGTCCACTACGAGCAGTACTTC.

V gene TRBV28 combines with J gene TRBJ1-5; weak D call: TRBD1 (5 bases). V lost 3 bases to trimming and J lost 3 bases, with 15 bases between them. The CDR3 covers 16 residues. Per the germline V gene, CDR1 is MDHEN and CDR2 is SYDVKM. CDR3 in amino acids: CASSFLSWGINQPQHF. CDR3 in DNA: TGTGCCAGCAGTTTTCTTTCCTGGGGGATCAATCAGCCCCAGCATTTT. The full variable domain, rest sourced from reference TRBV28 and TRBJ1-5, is DVKVTQSSRYLVKRTGEKVFLECVQDMDHENMFWYRQDPGLGLRLIYFSYDVKMKEKGDIPEGYSVSREKKERFSLILESASTNQTSMYLCASSFLSWGINQPQHFGDGTRLSIL.

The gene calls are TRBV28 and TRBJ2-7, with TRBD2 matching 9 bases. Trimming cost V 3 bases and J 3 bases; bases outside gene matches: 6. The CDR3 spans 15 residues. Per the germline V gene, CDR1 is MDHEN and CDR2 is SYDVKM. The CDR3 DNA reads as TGTGCCAGCAGTTTCCTGACTAGCGGAGACTACGAGCAGTACTTC. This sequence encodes CASSFLTSGDYEQYF.

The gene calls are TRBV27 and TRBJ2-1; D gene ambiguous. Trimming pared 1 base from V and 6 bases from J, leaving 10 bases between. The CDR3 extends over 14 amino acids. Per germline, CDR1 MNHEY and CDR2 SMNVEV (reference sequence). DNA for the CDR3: TGTGCCAGCAGTTTATACTCCTGGACCAATGAGCAGTTCTTC. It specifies CASSLYSWTNEQFF.

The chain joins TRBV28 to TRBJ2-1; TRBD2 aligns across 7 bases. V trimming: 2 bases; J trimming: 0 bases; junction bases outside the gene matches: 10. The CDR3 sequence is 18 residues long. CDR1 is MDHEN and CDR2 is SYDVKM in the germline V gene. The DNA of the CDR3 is TGTGCCAGCAGTTTAGATAGAGTGGGGGGGAGCTCCTACAATGAGCAGTTCTTC. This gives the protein CASSLDRVGGSSYNEQFF.

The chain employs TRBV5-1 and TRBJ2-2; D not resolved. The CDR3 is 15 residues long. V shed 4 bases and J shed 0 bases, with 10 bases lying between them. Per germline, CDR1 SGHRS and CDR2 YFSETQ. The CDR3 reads CASSPDGPNTGELFF. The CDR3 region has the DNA TGCGCCAGCAGCCCGGACGGACCGAACACCGGGGAGCTGTTTTTT.

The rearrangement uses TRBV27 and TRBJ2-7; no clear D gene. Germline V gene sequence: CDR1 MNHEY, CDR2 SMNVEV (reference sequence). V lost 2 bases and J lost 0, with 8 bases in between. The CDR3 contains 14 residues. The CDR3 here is CASSLKTDSYEQYF. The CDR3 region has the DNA TGTGCCAGCAGTTTAAAAACAGACTCCTACGAGCAGTACTTC.

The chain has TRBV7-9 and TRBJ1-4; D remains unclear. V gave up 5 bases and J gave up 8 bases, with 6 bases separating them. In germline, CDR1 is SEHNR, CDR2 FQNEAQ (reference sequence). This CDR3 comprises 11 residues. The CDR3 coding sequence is TGTGCCAGCAGCCAGATGGAAAAACTGTTTTTT. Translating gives CASSQMEKLFF.

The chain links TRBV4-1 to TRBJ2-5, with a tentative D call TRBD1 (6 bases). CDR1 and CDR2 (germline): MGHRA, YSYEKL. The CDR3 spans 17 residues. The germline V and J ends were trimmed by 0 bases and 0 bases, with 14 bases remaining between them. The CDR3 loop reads CASSQESAGEDQETQYF. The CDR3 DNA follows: TGCGCCAGCAGCCAAGAATCGGCAGGGGAAGACCAAGAGACCCAGTACTTC.

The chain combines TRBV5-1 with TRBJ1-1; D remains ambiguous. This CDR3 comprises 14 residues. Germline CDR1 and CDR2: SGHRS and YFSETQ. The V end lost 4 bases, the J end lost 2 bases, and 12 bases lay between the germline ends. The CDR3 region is CASSHEAPNTEAFF. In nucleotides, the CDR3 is TGCGCCAGCAGCCACGAGGCCCCAAACACTGAAGCTTTCTTT.

The CDR3 sequence: CASSSVAGAESYEQYF. CDR3 nucleotide sequence: TGTGCCAGCAGTTCAGTTGCGGGTGCGGAATCCTACGAGCAGTACTTC. V gene TRBV28 combines with J gene TRBJ2-7; possible D gene TRBD2, 5 bases. Per germline, CDR1 MDHEN and CDR2 SYDVKM. The CDR3 runs to 16 residues. Trimming pared 4 bases from V and 1 base from J, leaving 17 bases between.

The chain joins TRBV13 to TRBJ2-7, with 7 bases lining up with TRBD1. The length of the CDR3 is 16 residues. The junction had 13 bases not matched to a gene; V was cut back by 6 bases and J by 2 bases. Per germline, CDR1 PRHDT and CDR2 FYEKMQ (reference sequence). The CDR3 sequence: CASSYPGGAQTYEQYF. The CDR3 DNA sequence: TGTGCCAGCAGTTATCCAGGGGGAGCTCAAACCTACGAGCAGTACTTC.

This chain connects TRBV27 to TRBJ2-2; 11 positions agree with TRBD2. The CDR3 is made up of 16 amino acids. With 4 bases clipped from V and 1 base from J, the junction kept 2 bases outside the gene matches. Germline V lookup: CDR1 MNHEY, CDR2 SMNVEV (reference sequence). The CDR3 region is CASSSGTSGNTGELFF. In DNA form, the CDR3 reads TGTGCCAGCAGTTCTGGGACTAGCGGGAACACCGGGGAGCTGTTTTTT.

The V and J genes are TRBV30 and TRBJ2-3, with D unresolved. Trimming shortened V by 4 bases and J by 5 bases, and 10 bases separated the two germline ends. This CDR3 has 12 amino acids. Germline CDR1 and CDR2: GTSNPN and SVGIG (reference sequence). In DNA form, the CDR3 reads TGTGCCTGGAAAGTAGCTGTAGATACGCAGTATTTT. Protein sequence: CAWKVAVDTQYF. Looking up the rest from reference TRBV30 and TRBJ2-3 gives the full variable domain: SQTIHQWPATLVQPVGSPLSLECTVEGTSNPNLYWYRQAAGRGLQLLFYSVGIGQISSEVPQNLSASRPQDRQFILSSKKLLLSDSGFYLCAWKVAVDTQYFGPGTRLTVL.

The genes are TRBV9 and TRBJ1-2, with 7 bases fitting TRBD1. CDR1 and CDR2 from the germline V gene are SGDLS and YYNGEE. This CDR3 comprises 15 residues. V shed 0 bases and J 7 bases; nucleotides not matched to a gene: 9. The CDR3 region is CASSVDEGGPLGYTF. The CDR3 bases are TGTGCCAGCAGCGTAGATGAAGGGGGCCCGCTTGGCTACACCTTC.

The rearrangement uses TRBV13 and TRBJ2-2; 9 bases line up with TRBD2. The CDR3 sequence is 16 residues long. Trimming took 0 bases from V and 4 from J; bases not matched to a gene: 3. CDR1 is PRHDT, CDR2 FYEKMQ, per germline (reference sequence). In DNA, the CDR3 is TGTGCCAGCAGCTTAGGGGTAGCGGGAGCCACCGGGGAGCTGTTTTTT. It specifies CASSLGVAGATGELFF.